Shown below are 14 T cell receptor beta chains from a single sample sequenced in a study of cytomegalovirus exposure and HLA in healthy donors. Amplification used 60 Vbeta primers and 13 Jbeta primers. Some clones are missing from TCRdb's copy, which holds only in-frame ones; the method was immunoSEQ multiplex PCR. The sample lists 95,000 to 150,000 clones, 80% seen once, with more than 7% in the top ten. Input material: PBMCs. Receptors were obtained from a female donor in good health and CMV-seropositive.

This chain joins TRBV7-3 and TRBJ1-2; D is ambiguous. V lost 5 bases and J 3 bases, leaving 19 bases between the germline ends. The germline V gene encodes CDR1 SGHTA and CDR2 FQGTGA. CDR3 size: 16 residues. The CDR3 coding sequence is TGTGCCAGCAGCCCACCGGGGATAACGACGGACTATGGCTACACCTTC. It specifies CASSPPGITTDYGYTF. Using reference TRBV7-3 and TRBJ1-2 for the parts outside the CDR3, the full variable domain is GAGVSQTPSNKVTEKGKYVELRCDPISGHTALYWYRQSLGQGPEFLIYFQGTGAADDSGLPNDRFFAVRPEGSVSTLKIQRTERGDSAVYLCASSPPGITTDYGYTFGSGTRLTVV.

The chain recombines TRBV6-5 with TRBJ2-2; D is possibly TRBD2 (5 bases). This CDR3 spans 10 amino acids. Germline CDR1 reads MNHEY; CDR2 reads SVGAGI. With 8 bases removed from V and 7 bases from J, the gap between germline ends came to 5 bases. Here the CDR3 DNA reads TGTGCCAGCGGAGGCGGGGAGCTGTTTTTT. Translated, it gives CASGGGELFF.

This rearrangement joins TRBV7-2 to TRBJ1-2; D is unclear. This CDR3 region has 13 residues. V shed 1 base and J shed 4 bases, with 7 bases lying between them. Germline CDR1 and CDR2: SGHTA and FQGNSA. CDR3 nucleotides: TGTGCCAGCAGCTTAGACAGCTCCTATGGCTACACCTTC. Translation gives CASSLDSSYGYTF.

The chain carries TRBV2 and TRBJ2-5, with a tentative D call TRBD1 (6 bases). Germline CDR1 SNHLY, CDR2 FYNNEI. V lost 0 bases and J lost 11, with 19 bases in between. The CDR3 runs to 15 residues. The CDR3 coding sequence is TGTGCCAGCAGTGAAGCACAGGGTTCGTTGAGGGAGCAGTACTTC. Encoded protein: CASSEAQGSLREQYF.

This clone was recorded once. The gene calls are TRBV5-4 and TRBJ2-7; 7 bases match TRBD1. The CDR3 has 13 residues. CDR1 SGHNT and CDR2 YYREEE come from the germline V gene (reference sequence). V lost 3 bases and J lost 2; bases outside the gene matches: 2. The CDR3, as DNA: TGTGCCAGCAGCTCCGGGACAGCCTACGAGCAGTACTTC. It is translated as CASSSGTAYEQYF.

The rearrangement links TRBV6-5 to TRBJ1-2; 11 positions agree with TRBD1. The ends lost 2 bases at V and 3 bases at J; junction bases unmatched: 2. The CDR3 is 15 amino acids. Germline CDR1 is MNHEY and CDR2 is SVGAGI. This CDR3 is CASSYGTGGDYGYTF. DNA for the CDR3: TGTGCCAGCAGTTACGGGACAGGGGGGGACTATGGCTACACCTTC.

This rearrangement joins TRBV19 to TRBJ2-3, with 14 bases matching TRBD2. CDR3 length equals 19 residues. The junction had 14 bases not matched to a gene; V was cut back by 5 bases and J by 4 bases. The germline CDR1 and CDR2 sequences are LNHDA and SQIVND (reference sequence). The CDR3 here is CASSGRDSGTSGGPDTQYF. The DNA of the CDR3 is TGTGCCAGTAGTGGGCGGGACTCTGGGACTAGCGGGGGTCCAGATACGCAGTATTTT.

The V gene is TRBV4-3, the J gene TRBJ1-2; TRBD1 might be the D (5 bases). CDR1 is LGHNA and CDR2 is YSLEER in the germline V gene. Trimming stripped 0 bases from V and 1 base from J, with 9 bases between. The CDR3 has 15 amino acids. CDR3 DNA sequence: TGCGCCAGCAGCCAAGATCAAGGGGTTAACTATGGCTACACCTTC. Translation: CASSQDQGVNYGYTF.

The CDR3 spells CASSQEGLAGNIQYF. CDR3 in DNA: TGCGCCAGCAGCCAAGAGGGACTAGCGGGTAACATTCAGTACTTC. J is TRBJ2-4 and V is TRBV4-1; TRBD2 matches 12 bases. In germline, CDR1 is MGHRA, CDR2 YSYEKL. The CDR3 has 15 residues. The V gene end was trimmed by 0 bases and the J gene end by 7 bases; junction bases not matched to a gene: 1.

V and J are TRBV11-2 and TRBJ1-3, with 9 bases matching TRBD1. The CDR3 extends over 16 amino acids. Looked up from germline, CDR1 is SGHAT and CDR2 is FQNNGV. The trim removed 5 bases at V and 0 bases at J, leaving 5 bases unmatched. The CDR3 reads CASSVNRGLSGNTIYF. In DNA form, the CDR3 reads TGTGCCAGCAGCGTAAACAGGGGGCTCTCTGGAAACACCATATATTTT.

This clone has just one count. This sequence joins TRBV6-5 and TRBJ1-4; D is perhaps TRBD1 (5 bases). The ends were cut back, 0 bases at V and 5 bases at J, with 10 bases in the middle. Per the germline V gene, CDR1 is MNHEY and CDR2 is SVGAGI. The CDR3 covers 15 residues. The CDR3 nucleotides are TGTGCCAGCAGTTACTCGGGGGGAATCAATGAAAAACTGTTTTTT. It codes for CASSYSGGINEKLFF.

This chain uses TRBV6-1 with TRBJ1-2; TRBD1 aligns across 8 bases. This CDR3 region has 13 residues. CDR1 and CDR2 from the germline V gene are MNHNS and SASEGT. V shed 7 bases, J shed 4 bases, and the junction held 5 bases outside the gene matches. This chain's CDR3 is CASTPGTGYGYTF. For the CDR3, the DNA is TGTGCCAGCACCCCCGGGACAGGCTATGGCTACACCTTC.

The genes are TRBV4-1 and TRBJ2-7; 9 bases map to TRBD2. The trim removed 1 base at V and 9 bases at J, leaving 13 bases unmatched. The CDR3 consists of 16 residues. Germline assignment: CDR1 MGHRA and CDR2 YSYEKL. In DNA form, the CDR3 reads TGCGCCAGCAGCCAAGTTTATGTAGCGGGGGACCCCCGGCAGTACTTC. It specifies CASSQVYVAGDPRQYF.

The J gene is TRBJ1-1, the V gene TRBV6-5, with D unclear. Per germline, CDR1 MNHEY and CDR2 SVGAGI. This CDR3 spans 13 amino acids. V lost 4 bases and J 5 bases, leaving 11 bases between the germline ends. The CDR3 reads CASSFGAGTEAFF. The CDR3 DNA is TGTGCCAGCAGTTTTGGAGCTGGGACTGAAGCTTTCTTT.